This TCR beta chain stems from a study of OX40 agonist ivuxolimab in advanced cancers. The wider study: Ivuxolimab was administered intravenously to patients at 0.01 to 10 mg/kg every 2 weeks. Prior anti-PD-1, anti-PD-L1 or anti-CTLA-4 therapy did not bar entry, and more than 35% had some. A male proportion of over 70% was recorded, with mean age approximately 60 years and range about 23 to 80.

The protocol was immunoSEQ multiplex PCR, while the TCRdb copy is restricted to in-frame clones and leaves out a portion. Of 25,000 to 30,000 clones in the sample, 70% to 90% were seen once. There are 15 residues in the CDR3. From germline, CDR1 is MGHRA and CDR2 YSYEKL. Trimming cost V 2 bases and J 0 bases, with 11 bases left between them. The genes are TRBV4-1 and TRBJ2-7; D is possibly TRBD1 or TRBD2 (6 bases each). This TCR was sampled from an adult with an advanced solid tumor such as melanoma, head and neck, liver or kidney cancer. This sample comprised CD4+ or CD8+ T cells sorted from blood, obtained in a trial of the OX40 agonist ivuxolimab. The CDR3 DNA is TGCGCCAGCAGCCAATCCCGGGGGCTCTCCTACGAGCAGTACTTC. Translated: CASSQSRGLSYEQYF.